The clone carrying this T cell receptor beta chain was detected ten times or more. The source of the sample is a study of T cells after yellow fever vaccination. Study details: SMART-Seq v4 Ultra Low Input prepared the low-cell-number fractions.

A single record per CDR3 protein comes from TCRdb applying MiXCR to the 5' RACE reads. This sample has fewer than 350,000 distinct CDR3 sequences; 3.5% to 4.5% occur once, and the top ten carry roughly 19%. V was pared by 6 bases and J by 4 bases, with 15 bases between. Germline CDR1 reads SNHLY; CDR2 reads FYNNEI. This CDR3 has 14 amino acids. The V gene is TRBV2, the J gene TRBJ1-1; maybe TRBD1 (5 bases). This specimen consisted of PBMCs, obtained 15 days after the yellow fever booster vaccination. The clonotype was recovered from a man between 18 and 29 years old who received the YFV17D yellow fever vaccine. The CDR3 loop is CASRGVGGITEAFF. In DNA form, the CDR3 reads TGTGCCAGCAGAGGGGTGGGAGGGATCACTGAAGCTTTCTTT.